This TCR beta chain derives from a study of cytomegalovirus exposure and HLA in healthy donors. Study overall: There were around 100 million unique TCR beta sequences, drawn from some 180 million T cells, in an earlier analysis.

Worth noting for this clone: The target antigen is unknown.

Broader study findings: CMV serostatus alone was available as immune exposure information. Most of the TCR beta V segments (in an earlier analysis) were productive either about 87% or about 30% of the time.

Researchers ran the PCR with 60 Vbeta and 13 Jbeta primers. Some clones are missing from TCRdb's copy, which holds only in-frame ones; the method was immunoSEQ multiplex PCR. The sample has about 130,000 clones, 75% to 90% seen once. The J segment lost 5 bases and the V segment lost 4 bases, leaving 3 bases of the junction unmatched. The length of the CDR3 is 14 residues. The germline CDR1 and CDR2 sequences are LNHDA and SQIVND (reference sequence). The chain uses TRBV19 and TRBJ1-5; 9 nucleotides agree with TRBD1. This TCR came from a man aged 35-49 years in good health and CMV-seronegative. Sequenced material: PBMCs. DNA of the CDR3: TGTGCCAGTAGTACTTGGACAGGGGATCAGCCCCAGCATTTT. Protein sequence: CASSTWTGDQPQHF.